This TCR beta chain was captured by sequencing in a study of PD-1 blockade in classical Hodgkin lymphoma (dated by TCRdb to the early 2020s). In the study overall: Nivolumab dosing was 3 mg/kg intravenously every 2 weeks, continuing until either disease progression or unacceptable toxicity. The study used TCR beta sequencing and CyTOF to define a peripheral blood immune signature of response to PD-1 blockade in classical Hodgkin lymphoma. What the research found in general, with its limitations: Baseline TCR diversity was reported to be lower in newly diagnosed patients than in healthy donors, and even lower in relapsed/refractory patients. Among trial patients, those achieving complete response had baseline diversity similar to that of newly diagnosed patients, while diversity was significantly lower in partial responders and progressors. A significant rise by C4D1 was seen in CD4+ but not CD8+ TCR diversity (p=0.0027 vs p=0.16), with the rise being most apparent in complete responders (p=0.02). Only a single clinical trial cohort was studied, and what caused the repertoire differences, possibly disease activity or prior therapy, remained undefined. Diversity was lower in patients who began nivolumab less than 1 year after ASCT, so these patients were left out of later analyses to avoid confounding by immune reconstitution.

Reading the label with the study, this specimen's time point is: cycle 2 day 1 (C2D1) of nivolumab. Every trial patient had relapsed after autologous stem cell transplantation, and cohorts A, B and C differed in prior brentuximab vedotin exposure. The trial cohort was composed of under 70 patients with relapsed/refractory classical Hodgkin lymphoma, for whom complete response, partial response or progressive disease was recorded as best overall response. In the multi-cohort phase II CheckMate 205 trial, trial patients received single-agent nivolumab. Best overall response was determined by an independent review committee according to the 2007 International Working Group response criteria. PBMCs from the trial were collected at three points: immediately before nivolumab initiation (C1D1), and during therapy at cycle 2 day 1 and cycle 4 day 1. After peripheral blood was drawn into 8 mL Vacutainer Cell Preparation Tubes, PBMCs were isolated by centrifugation and then cryopreserved.

V was cut back by 0 bases and J by 3 bases, leaving a gap of 15 bases between them. CDR1 and CDR2 are read off the germline V gene as SGHDT and YYEEEE. Including the terminal cysteine and phenylalanine, the CDR3 comprises 16 residues. Only CDR3 DNA remains: 48 bases, in frame from the first base. This clone is regarded as medium-sized (0.01 to 0.1%). Its specific antigen is unknown. No much larger clone exists at a distance of one base, and base qualities are not known. The Qiagen DNeasy kit was used to extract genomic DNA from unsorted PBMCs and from the negatively selected CD4+ and CD8+ fractions. TCR beta CDR3 regions were subjected to amplification by immunoSEQ multiplex PCR with primers that anneal to V and J segments. A synthetic immune receptor repertoire was used to minimize amplification bias, and any remaining bias was removed computationally after sequencing. Regarding the original processing steps: Repertoire diversity was quantified as the Shannon entropy index using custom Python scripts. Unsorted, CD4+ and CD8+ repertoires were examined separately, except in combined analyses, for which CD4+ and CD8+ sequences were merged in silico. Clonal expansion was defined as a frequency increase of at least 2-fold after treatment compared with C1D1, and clones undetected at baseline were assigned a pseudocount of 0.5. Clones with 0 or 1 copy at C1D1 were classified as singleton clones, and clones with 2 or more copies were classified as non-singleton clones. Clones expanded in unsorted samples were annotated as CD4+, CD8+ or unknown by matching protein sequences in sorted samples from the same patient. Wilcoxon tests on paired samples were used to test diversity changes from C1D1 to C4D1. Held by TCRdb, this immuneACCESS table contains in-frame sequences only and omits some clones. Under half of the omission traces to an unresolved V gene where checked; the cause of the rest is unknown. The DNA was the basis for D and trimming; V, J and clone size are from that table. The sample profile shows some 18,000 clones; roughly 80% of them were found once. The ten largest make up over 15% of the sample.

The sequence links TRBV5-6 to TRBJ1-2; TRBD1 might be the D gene, on 6 matching bases. The sequencing here drew on peripheral blood mononuclear cells (PBMCs), taken before the second cycle of nivolumab. The sequence came from a human donor with classical Hodgkin lymphoma. The CDR3 protein: CASSLERDTGYYGYTF. The nucleotide sequence is TGTGCCAGCAGCTTGGAGAGGGACACAGGCTACTATGGCTACACCTTC.